Listed below are T cell receptor beta chains from one sample, sequenced in a study of blood T cell repertoires in COVID-19. Using immunoSEQ multiplex PCR, the repertoire was profiled, and TCRdb retains in-frame clones only, with some absent. The sample has 150,000 to 200,000 clones; 80% to 85% are singletons. The sample comprised peripheral blood. The receptors were gathered from a woman between 40 and 55 years old with COVID-19, enrolled during active disease. Both conserved end residues are part of each CDR3. Fields, in order: V gene, J gene, clone size, D gene, CDR3 DNA, CDR3 protein. A D gene is named only where the DNA matches it firmly. Clone size, where shown, is once, few, many, or a class for clones that have expanded.

TRBV2	TRBJ2-7	.	.	TGTGCCAGCAGTGTTGGGGGGGCCAGGGACGAGCAGTACTTC	CASSVGGARDEQYF
TRBV9	TRBJ1-2	once	TRBD1	TGTGCCAGCAGCGCTCCGGGACAGGGACTCTATGGCTACACCTTC	CASSAPGQGLYGYTF
TRBV27	TRBJ2-4	.	.	TGTGCCAGCAGTACCAGGGGAGCCAAAAACATTCAGTACTTC	CASSTRGAKNIQYF
TRBV10-3	TRBJ1-4	.	.	TGTGCCATCAGTGCCACGGGAGAAAAACTGTTTTTT	CAISATGEKLFF
TRBV19	TRBJ1-6	.	.	TGTGCCAGTAGGAACAGGGAGTCACCCCTCCACTTT	CASRNRESPLHF
TRBV5-1	TRBJ1-1	.	.	TGCGCCAGCAGCCCCGGCCTCAGGGTAGAGGCTGAAGCTTTCTTT	CASSPGLRVEAEAFF
TRBV7-7	TRBJ2-3	.	.	TGTGCTAGCAGCCGAGACAGAGAGGTCGATACGCAGTATTTT	CASSRDREVDTQYF
TRBV6-4	TRBJ2-7	once	TRBD2	TGTGCCAGCACCCTAAGAGCGGGAGGACCCTACGAGCAGTACTTC	CASTLRAGGPYEQYF
TRBV7-9	TRBJ1-2	few	.	TGTGCCAGCAGCCCGACTCTATATGGCTACACCTTC	CASSPTLYGYTF
TRBV29-1	TRBJ1-6	few	TRBD1	TGCAGCGTCGGGGACAGGGGAGGTTCACCCCTCCACTTT	CSVGDRGGSPLHF
TRBV7-9	TRBJ1-1	.	.	TGTGCCAGCAGCCGCTGGCTAAAACAGGGAGATGAAGCTTTCTTT	CASSRWLKQGDEAFF
TRBV5-1	TRBJ1-2	.	.	TGCGCCAGCAGCTTGGAAGGTACAGGTACCTATGGCTACACCTTC	CASSLEGTGTYGYTF
TRBV28	TRBJ1-2	few	TRBD1	TGTGCCAGCAGTTTCGTGACAGGGGTGAATGGCTACACCTTC	CASSFVTGVNGYTF